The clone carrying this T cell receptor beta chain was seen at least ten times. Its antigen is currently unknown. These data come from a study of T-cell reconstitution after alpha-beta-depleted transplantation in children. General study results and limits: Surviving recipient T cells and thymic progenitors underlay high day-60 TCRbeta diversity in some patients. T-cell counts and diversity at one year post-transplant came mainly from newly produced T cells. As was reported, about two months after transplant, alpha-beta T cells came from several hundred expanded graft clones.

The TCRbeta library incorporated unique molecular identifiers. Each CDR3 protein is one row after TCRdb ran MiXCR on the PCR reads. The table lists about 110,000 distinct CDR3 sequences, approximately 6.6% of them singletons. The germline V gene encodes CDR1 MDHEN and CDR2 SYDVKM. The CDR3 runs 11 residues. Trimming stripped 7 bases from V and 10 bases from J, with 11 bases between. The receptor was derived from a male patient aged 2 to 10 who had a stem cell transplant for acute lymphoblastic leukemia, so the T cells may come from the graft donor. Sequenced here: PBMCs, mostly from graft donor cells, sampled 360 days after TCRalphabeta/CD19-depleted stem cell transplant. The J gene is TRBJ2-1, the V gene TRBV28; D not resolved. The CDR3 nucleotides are TGTGCCAGCACCCGCCTAACCGAGCAGTTCTTC. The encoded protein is CASTRLTEQFF.